The 12 T cell receptor beta chains below all came from one sample that was sequenced in a study of T cells after yellow fever vaccination. Each CDR3 protein is one row after TCRdb ran MiXCR on the 5' RACE reads. Of about 340,000 distinct CDR3 sequences in the sample, approximately 4.2% were seen once. This material consisted of PBMCs, taken 5 days after the yellow fever booster vaccination. Receptors were obtained from a man between 18 and 29 years old who received the YFV17D yellow fever vaccine.

This clonotype has ten or more counts. The chain is built from TRBV23-1 and TRBJ2-7; D unresolved. TRBV23-1 is an open reading frame, and its role is uncertain. With 4 bases removed from V and 5 bases from J, the gap between germline ends came to 9 bases. This CDR3 comprises 12 residues. The CDR3 sequence: CASSRPYDEQYV. The CDR3, as DNA: TGCGCCAGCAGTCGTCCGTACGACGAGCAGTACGTC.

The chain couples TRBV20-1 to TRBJ2-7; 8 bases line up with TRBD2. There are 14 residues in the CDR3. Germline values: CDR1 DFQATT, CDR2 SNEGSKA (reference sequence). V shed 4 bases, J shed 6 bases, and the junction held 11 bases outside the gene matches. The CDR3 region is CSAKSGGPSGEQYF. CDR3 coding DNA: TGCAGTGCTAAGAGCGGGGGTCCCTCCGGCGAGCAGTACTTC.

This clonotype was seen a handful of times. The rearrangement joins TRBV12-3 or TRBV12-4 to TRBJ1-5; TRBD1 aligns across 7 bases. Losses at the gene ends were 4 bases for V and 11 bases for J; bases not matched to a gene: 2. This CDR3 region has 11 residues. CDR3: CASSSGGTQHF. CDR3 sequence (DNA): TGTGCCAGCAGTTCAGGGGGAACCCAGCATTTT.

In this sample, this clonotype turned up a few times. The chain carries TRBV12-3 or TRBV12-4 and TRBJ1-2, with D possibly being TRBD1 (5 bases). The CDR3 extends over 12 amino acids. V was cut by 6 bases and J by 6 bases, with 11 bases left in between. As DNA, the CDR3 is TGTGCCAGCAGCCGATCCAGGGATGGCTACACCTTC. It yields the protein CASSRSRDGYTF.

This clonotype was found many times. The V gene is TRBV3-1, the J gene TRBJ2-3; 8 bases fit TRBD2. The CDR3 loop spans 15 amino acids. Germline values: CDR1 LGHDT, CDR2 YNNKEL (reference sequence). V lost 2 bases to trimming and J lost 6 bases; unmatched junction nucleotides: 7. CDR3 DNA: TGTGCCAGCAGCCAATTCGGGGGGGCCGGGGATACGCAGTATTTT. Amino acids: CASSQFGGAGDTQYF.

This clonotype was found a few times. The rearrangement links TRBV6-2 or TRBV6-3 to TRBJ2-5; the D gene is possibly TRBD1 (6 bases). Trimming took off 10 bases at V and 5 bases at J, with 14 bases between the two ends. The germline V gene has CDR1 MNHEY and CDR2 SVGEGT. The CDR3 totals 12 residues. CDR3 sequence reads: CATYRVGETQYF. The DNA for the CDR3 is TGTGCCACCTACAGGGTGGGCGAGACCCAGTACTTC.

The V and J genes are TRBV20-1 and TRBJ1-6, with TRBD1 as a possible D gene (6 bases). The CDR3 sequence is 13 residues long. Germline V gene lookup returns CDR1 DFQATT and CDR2 SNEGSKA (reference sequence). V lost 6 bases to trimming and J lost 2 bases, with 8 bases between them. CDR3 sequence reads: CSAGGTYNSPLHF. CDR3 sequence (DNA): TGCAGTGCGGGGGGCACCTATAATTCACCCCTCCACTTT.

This clonotype was found a few times. The rearrangement joins TRBV7-7 to TRBJ1-4, with D perhaps TRBD1 (6 bases). The V end was cut by 3 bases, the J end by 3 bases, with 11 bases between. Germline CDR1 and CDR2: SSHAT and FNYEAQ (reference sequence). The CDR3 extends over 15 amino acids. CDR3 sequence reads: CASSFSGAPNEKLFF. CDR3 DNA: TGTGCCAGCAGCTTTTCAGGGGCCCCTAATGAAAAACTGTTTTTT.

This sequence joins TRBV4-3 and TRBJ2-7, with TRBD2 identical over 11 bases. This CDR3 spans 15 amino acids. Germline loops: CDR1 LGHNA, CDR2 YSLEER. J lost 3 bases, V lost 0 bases, and 1 base had no gene match. The CDR3 region has the DNA TGCGCCAGCAGCCAAGATACTAGCGGGGGCTACGAGCAGTACTTC. As protein: CASSQDTSGGYEQYF.

The genes are TRBV20-1 and TRBJ2-2, with 8 bases aligning to TRBD2. The CDR3 has 14 amino acids. Germline loops: CDR1 DFQATT, CDR2 SNEGSKA (reference sequence). Germline trimming cut 6 bases from V and 0 bases from J; bases unmatched to any gene: 3. The CDR3 here is CSAPGLANTGELFF. Here the CDR3 DNA reads TGCAGTGCCCCGGGACTAGCGAACACCGGGGAGCTGTTTTTT.

This clonotype was seen a few times. The gene calls are TRBV6-6 and TRBJ1-3, with unresolved D. The germline CDR1 and CDR2 sequences are MNHNY and SVGAGI (reference sequence). The ends were cut back, 6 bases at V and 4 bases at J, with 13 bases in the middle. The CDR3 is 14 residues long. CDR3 amino acids: CASSPGPDGNTIYF. DNA for the CDR3: TGTGCCAGCAGCCCCGGGCCGGACGGAAACACCATATATTTT.

This clonotype was recorded many times. The gene calls are TRBV27 and TRBJ2-3, with 7 bases fitting TRBD1. The CDR3 is 13 amino acids. From germline, CDR1 is MNHEY and CDR2 SMNVEV (reference sequence). The V segment lost 6 bases and the J segment 4 bases; nucleotides outside the gene matches: 4. CDR3 nucleotides: TGTGCCAGCAGGAAGACAGGGTCAGATACGCAGTATTTT. Amino acid sequence: CASRKTGSDTQYF.